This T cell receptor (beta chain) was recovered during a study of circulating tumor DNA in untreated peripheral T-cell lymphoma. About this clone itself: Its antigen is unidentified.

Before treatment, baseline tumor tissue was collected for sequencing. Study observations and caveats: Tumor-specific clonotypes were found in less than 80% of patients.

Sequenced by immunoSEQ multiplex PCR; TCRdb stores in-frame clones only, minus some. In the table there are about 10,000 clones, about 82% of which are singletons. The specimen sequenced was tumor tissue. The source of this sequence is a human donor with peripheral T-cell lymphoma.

CDR3 loop: CASSGLRPSMEAFF. Written as DNA, the CDR3 is TGTGCCAGCTCAGGGCTAAGACCGTCGATGGAAGCTTTCTTT. The V call is TRBV18, the J call TRBJ1-1; no clear D. Germline lookup yields CDR1 KGHSH and CDR2 LQKENI. This CDR3 contains 14 residues. Trimming took off 5 bases at V and 8 bases at J, with 18 bases between the two ends.